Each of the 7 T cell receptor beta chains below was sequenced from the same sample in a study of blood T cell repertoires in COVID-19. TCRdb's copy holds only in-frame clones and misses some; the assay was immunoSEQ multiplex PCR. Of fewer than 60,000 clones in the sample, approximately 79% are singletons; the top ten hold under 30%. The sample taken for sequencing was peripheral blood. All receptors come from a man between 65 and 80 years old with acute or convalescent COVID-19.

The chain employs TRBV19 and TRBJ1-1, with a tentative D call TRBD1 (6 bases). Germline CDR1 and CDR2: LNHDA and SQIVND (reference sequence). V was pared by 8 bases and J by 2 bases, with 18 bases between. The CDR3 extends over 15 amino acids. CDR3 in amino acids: CASDQKGTFNTEAFF. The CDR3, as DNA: TGTGCCAGTGACCAAAAAGGGACATTTAACACTGAAGCTTTCTTT.

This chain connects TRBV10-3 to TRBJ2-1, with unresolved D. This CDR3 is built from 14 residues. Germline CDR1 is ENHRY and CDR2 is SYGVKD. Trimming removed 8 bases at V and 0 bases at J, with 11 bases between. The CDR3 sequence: CAIDEGGSYNEQFF. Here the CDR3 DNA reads TGTGCCATCGATGAAGGCGGCTCCTACAATGAGCAGTTCTTC.

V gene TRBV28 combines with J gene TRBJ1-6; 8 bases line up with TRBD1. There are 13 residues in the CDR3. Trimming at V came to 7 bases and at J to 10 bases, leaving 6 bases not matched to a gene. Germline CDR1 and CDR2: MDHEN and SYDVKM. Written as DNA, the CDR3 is TGTGCCAGCACCATGGACAGGGACTCACCCCTCCACTTT. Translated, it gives CASTMDRDSPLHF.

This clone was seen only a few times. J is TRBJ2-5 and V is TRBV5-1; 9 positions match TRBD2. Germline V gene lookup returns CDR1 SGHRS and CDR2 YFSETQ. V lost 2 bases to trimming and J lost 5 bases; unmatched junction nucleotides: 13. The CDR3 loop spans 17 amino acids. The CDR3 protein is CASSLGPAGGTGETQYF. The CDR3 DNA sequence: TGCGCCAGCAGCTTAGGTCCAGCGGGGGGCACAGGGGAGACCCAGTACTTC.

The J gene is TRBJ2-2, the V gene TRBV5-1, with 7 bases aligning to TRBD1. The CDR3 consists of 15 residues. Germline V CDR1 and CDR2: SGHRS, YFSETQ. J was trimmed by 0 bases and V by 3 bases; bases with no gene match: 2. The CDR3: CASSSGTANTGELFF. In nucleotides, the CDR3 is TGCGCCAGCAGCTCCGGGACAGCGAACACCGGGGAGCTGTTTTTT.

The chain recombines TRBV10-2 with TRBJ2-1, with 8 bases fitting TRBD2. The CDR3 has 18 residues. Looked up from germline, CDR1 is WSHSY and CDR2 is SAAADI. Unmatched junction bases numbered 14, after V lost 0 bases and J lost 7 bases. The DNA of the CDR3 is TGCGCCAGCAGTGAGTCGCTCTATCGGACTAGCACTATAAATGAGCAGTTCTTC. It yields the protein CASSESLYRTSTINEQFF.

The CDR3 region has the DNA TGTGCCAGCAGGACTAGCGGTAGCACAGATACGCAGTATTTT. This sequence encodes CASRTSGSTDTQYF. The rearrangement links TRBV11-3 to TRBJ2-3, with TRBD2 matching 9 bases. Losses at the gene ends were 6 bases for V and 0 bases for J; bases not matched to a gene: 1. The CDR3 length is 14 residues. Germline CDR1 SGHNT, CDR2 YENEEA.